This is a list of T cell receptor beta chains from one sample in a study of shared clonotypes between healthy human individuals. Sequenced by immunoSEQ multiplex PCR; TCRdb stores in-frame clones only, minus some. The sample has about 2 million clones, over 85% seen once. Source material: naive CD8+ T cells sorted from blood. The receptors originated from a man between 18 and 35 years old in good health. Each CDR3 is given with its conserved first and last residue.

v_call	j_call	cdr3_aa
TRBV7-2	TRBJ1-2	CASSSGGGGYGYTF
TRBV7-9	TRBJ2-5	CASSPNLGGEQYF
TRBV5-4	TRBJ2-5	CASSGEAQETQYF
TRBV30	TRBJ1-6	CAWSASNPDRGFDSPLHF
TRBV7-9	TRBJ2-7	CASSPTGSYEQYF
TRBV7-9	TRBJ1-4	CASSLGYQSNEKLFF
TRBV25-1	TRBJ1-6	CASSQPQEGYAVPLHF
TRBV27	TRBJ1-5	CASSLRLNNQPQHF
TRBV9	TRBJ1-2	CASTPGGEIAIGYTF
TRBV10-1	TRBJ2-7	CASSGDGEQYF
TRBV15	TRBJ2-7	CATSRDFEGDYEQYF
TRBV6-1	TRBJ1-6	CASSEVASPLHF
TRBV10-3	TRBJ2-2	CAISENPGTGITGELFF
TRBV6-1	TRBJ2-1	CASSELGSSYNEQFF
TRBV15	TRBJ1-2	CATSRDSGPGYTF
TRBV4-3	TRBJ2-7	CASSQKSGEVIYEQYF
TRBV5-1	TRBJ1-2	CASSLEAGSDGYTF
TRBV4-1	TRBJ2-1	CASSQHPSVEGEQFF
TRBV5-8	TRBJ2-7	CASSFFRGDLTYEQYF
TRBV14	TRBJ2-1	CASSPWGQGYNEQFF
TRBV6-5	TRBJ2-7	CASSPAGPYEQYF
TRBV13	TRBJ2-5	CASSFPGGETQYF
TRBV13	TRBJ2-7	CASSYLLGEQYF
TRBV2	TRBJ2-4	CASSETGRNIQYF
TRBV20-1	TRBJ2-1	CSASEQFF
TRBV6-1	TRBJ2-7	CASEEHNSYEQYF
TRBV5-7	TRBJ1-2	CASSLQGFYGYTF
TRBV29-1	TRBJ1-1	CSVVGGRDTEAFF
TRBV5-1	TRBJ2-7	CASSLEWSPRGLGIYEQYF
TRBV5-6	TRBJ2-7	CASSFTASRYEQYF
TRBV10-3	TRBJ2-7	CAISESDWPEPYEQYF
TRBV5-1	TRBJ2-4	CASSYSLGAKNIQYF
TRBV11-2	TRBJ2-7	CASSQAGSWSYEQYF
TRBV10-2	TRBJ1-5	CASSEDIYSNQPQHF
TRBV6-5	TRBJ2-7	CASSPTGEQYF
TRBV5-4	TRBJ2-6	CASSLGAGGASGANVLTF
TRBV30	TRBJ1-1	CAWSSGTGGTEAFF
TRBV11-2	TRBJ2-3	CASSFGAGLGGHTDTQYF
TRBV6-1	TRBJ2-7	CASSDWDGGYEQYF
TRBV10-1	TRBJ1-2	CAISSDRPQGRANYGYTF
TRBV4-1	TRBJ2-1	CASSQDGIETVYNEQFF
TRBV6-6	TRBJ2-7	CASSPGVGHEQYF
TRBV6-5	TRBJ2-7	CASSYGAGQDSYEQYF
TRBV5-6	TRBJ1-2	CASSFAGQGRYGYTF
TRBV5-5	TRBJ2-3	CASIPSGRRGDTQYF